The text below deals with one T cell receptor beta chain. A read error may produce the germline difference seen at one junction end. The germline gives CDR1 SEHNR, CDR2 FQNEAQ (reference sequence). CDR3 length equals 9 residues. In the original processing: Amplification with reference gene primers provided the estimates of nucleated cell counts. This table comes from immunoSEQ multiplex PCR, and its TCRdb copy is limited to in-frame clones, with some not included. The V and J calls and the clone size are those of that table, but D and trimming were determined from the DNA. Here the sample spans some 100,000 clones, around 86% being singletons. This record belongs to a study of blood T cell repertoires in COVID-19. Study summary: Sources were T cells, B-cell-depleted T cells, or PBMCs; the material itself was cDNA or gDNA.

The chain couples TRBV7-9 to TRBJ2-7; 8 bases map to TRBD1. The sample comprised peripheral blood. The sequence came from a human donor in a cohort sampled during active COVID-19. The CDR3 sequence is CASSPGTGF. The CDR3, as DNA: TGTGCCAGCAGCCCAGGGACAGGCTTC.